This T cell receptor beta chain is from a study of technical replicates of blood from a handful of donors. The assay was immunoSEQ multiplex PCR, and TCRdb's table has in-frame clones only and misses some. Of about 62,000 clones listed, 70% to 90% are singletons. This clone occurred once. The junction had 12 bases not matched to a gene; V was cut back by 4 bases and J by 12 bases. The CDR3 runs 14 residues. Germline assignment: CDR1 SGHRS and CDR2 YFSETQ. The rearrangement joins TRBV5-1 to TRBJ2-7, with 11 positions matching TRBD1. Source material: PBMCs. The receptor's source is a human donor in good health. Some clones in this sample may be carry-over from other donors' samples. CDR3 in DNA: TGCGCCAGCAGCCCCGGGACAGGGGGGATAGTAGCGTACTTC. Encoded protein: CASSPGTGGIVAYF.